These 5 T cell receptor beta chains originate from one sample sequenced in a study of blood T cell repertoires in COVID-19. The assay was immunoSEQ multiplex PCR, and TCRdb's table has in-frame clones only and misses some. Seen here are approximately 330,000 clones, 80% to 90% observed once, and the top ten hold more than 7.5%. Sequencing input: peripheral blood. These TCRs come from a man aged 25-45 years with COVID-19, enrolled during active disease.

V and J are TRBV9 and TRBJ2-3; 10 bases are shared with TRBD2. The CDR3 is 16 residues long. The V and J ends lost 3 bases and 4 bases, in that order; junction bases with no gene match: 8. Germline values: CDR1 SGDLS, CDR2 YYNGEE. The chain's CDR3 is CASSGVAGGRSDTQYF. DNA of the CDR3: TGTGCCAGCAGCGGAGTAGCGGGAGGAAGGTCAGATACGCAGTATTTT. The full variable domain, rest sourced from reference TRBV9 and TRBJ2-3, is DSGVTQTPKHLITATGQRVTLRCSPRSGDLSVYWYQQSLDQGLQFLIQYYNGEERAKGNILERFSAQQFPDLHSELNLSSLELGDSALYFCASSGVAGGRSDTQYFGPGTRLTVL.

V usage is TRBV18 and J usage is TRBJ2-2, with D possibly TRBD1 on 5 matching bases. Trimming stripped 2 bases from V and 6 bases from J, with 16 bases between. In germline, CDR1 is KGHSH, CDR2 LQKENI. The CDR3 sequence is 16 residues long. This CDR3 is CASSPDSSRRAGELFF. DNA of the CDR3: TGTGCCAGCTCACCAGACAGTTCGAGACGGGCCGGGGAGCTGTTTTTT.

This clone was seen a few times. The CDR3 region has the DNA TGTGCCAGTAGCCCGACTATGCTTGGAGAGACCCAGTACTTC. As protein: CASSPTMLGETQYF. The rearrangement joins TRBV19 to TRBJ2-5; tentative D call: TRBD2 (5 bases). Per the germline V gene, CDR1 is LNHDA and CDR2 is SQIVND (reference sequence). Trimming shortened V by 6 bases and J by 4 bases, and 15 bases separated the two germline ends. This CDR3 spans 14 amino acids. The entire variable domain, with the rest obtained from reference TRBV19 and TRBJ2-5, is as follows: DGGITQSPKYLFRKEGQNVTLSCEQNLNHDAMYWYRQDPGQGLRLIYYSQIVNDFQKGDIAEGYSVSREKKESFPLTVTSAQKNPTAFYLCASSPTMLGETQYFGPGTRLLVL.

The V call is TRBV11-3, the J call TRBJ2-7, with TRBD2 identical over 13 bases. The germline V gene encodes CDR1 SGHNT and CDR2 YENEEA. V lost 6 bases and J lost 5; bases outside the gene matches: 4. CDR3 length equals 14 residues. CDR3 sequence reads: CASSGLAGVHEQYF. CDR3 in DNA: TGTGCCAGCAGTGGACTAGCGGGAGTCCACGAGCAGTACTTC.

The J gene is TRBJ2-3, the V gene TRBV5-4; 7 bases are shared with TRBD2. After removal of 2 bases from V and 8 bases from J, the junction contained 8 bases not matched to a gene. There are 14 residues in the CDR3. Germline lookup yields CDR1 SGHNT and CDR2 YYREEE (reference sequence). CDR3 sequence (DNA): TGTGCCAGCAGCTTACCGGGACTATCGGGTACGCAGTATTTT. Protein: CASSLPGLSGTQYF.